A single sample is the source of the 32 T cell receptor beta chains below, sequenced in a study of shared clonotypes between healthy human individuals. Naive-designated CD8 cells lacked CD45RO, were positively enriched for CCR7, and omitted terminally differentiated effector memory CD45RA+ cells. This table comes from immunoSEQ multiplex PCR, and its TCRdb copy is limited to in-frame clones, with some not included. The data hold some 2,000,000 clones, with around 96% observed a single time. The specimen was naive CD8+ T cells sorted from blood. The origin of the receptors is a man aged 18 to 29 in good health.

The J gene is TRBJ2-3, the V gene TRBV2; 7 bases are a match to TRBD2. Germline V gives CDR1 SNHLY, CDR2 FYNNEI. The CDR3 spans 17 residues. Unmatched junction bases numbered 11, after V lost 0 bases and J lost 5 bases. The CDR3: CASSEAERLARGDTQYF. The CDR3 coding sequence is TGTGCCAGCAGTGAAGCGGAGAGACTAGCTAGGGGAGATACGCAGTATTTT.

This sequence joins TRBV11-2 and TRBJ2-5, with 9 bases that match TRBD1. The CDR3 sequence is 15 residues long. Unmatched junction bases numbered 4, after V lost 1 base and J lost 4 bases. Germline CDR1 reads SGHAT; CDR2 reads FQNNGV. The CDR3: CASSLVPQGAETQYF. CDR3 in DNA: TGTGCCAGCAGCTTAGTACCACAGGGGGCAGAGACCCAGTACTTC.

This clone is a singleton in its sample. Other DNA sequences of this sample code for an identical CDR3. The chain combines TRBV5-4 with TRBJ2-1; D remains unclear. Between the trimmed V and J ends, which lost 3 bases and 7 bases, there was a span of 5 bases. Germline V gene lookup returns CDR1 SGHNT and CDR2 YYREEE (reference sequence). The CDR3 has 11 residues. CDR3 nucleotides: TGTGCCAGCAGCTCCCGAAATGAGCAGTTCTTC. It yields the protein CASSSRNEQFF.

As for this clone: An end of the junction does not agree with germline; a read error may underlie this. The genes are TRBV6-5 and TRBJ1-2; possibly TRBD1 for D (5 bases). The CDR3 is 15 amino acids. Germline V gene data show CDR1 as MNHEY and CDR2 as SVGAGI. The CDR3 loop reads CASRYPGTEDYGYTF. The CDR3 DNA is TGTGCCAGCCGTTATCCCGGGACCGAAGACTATGGCTACACCTTC.

The chain recombines TRBV2 with TRBJ1-2; no firm D call. Germline values: CDR1 SNHLY, CDR2 FYNNEI. The CDR3 has 15 residues. Trimming removed 0 bases at V and 2 bases at J, with 10 bases between. The CDR3: CASSEASGGNYGYTF. CDR3 DNA sequence: TGTGCCAGCAGTGAAGCATCCGGCGGGAACTATGGCTACACCTTC.

CDR3 amino acids: CASSLQGPGKNIQYF. The CDR3 coding sequence is TGTGCCAGCAGCTTACAGGGGCCGGGCAAAAACATTCAGTACTTC. The chain couples TRBV13 to TRBJ2-4, with D possibly matching TRBD1 (6 bases). Trimming shortened V by 2 bases and J by 3 bases, and 11 bases separated the two germline ends. CDR1 PRHDT and CDR2 FYEKMQ come from the germline V gene (reference sequence). The CDR3 has 15 amino acids.

The V gene is TRBV5-6, the J gene TRBJ2-7, with D possibly matching TRBD2 (6 bases). Per germline, CDR1 SGHDT and CDR2 YYEEEE. V gave up 5 bases and J gave up 4 bases, with 19 bases separating them. The CDR3 has 15 residues. The CDR3 loop is CASSPTVGGGYEQYF. Here the CDR3 DNA reads TGTGCCAGCAGTCCTACGGTCGGGGGAGGTTACGAGCAGTACTTC. Based on the CDR3 plus reference TRBV5-6 and TRBJ2-7, the full variable domain is DAGVTQSPTHLIKTRGQQVTLRCSPKSGHDTVSWYQQALGQGPQFIFQYYEEEERQRGNFPDRFSGHQFPNYSSELNVNALLLGDSALYLCASSPTVGGGYEQYFGPGTRLTVT.

This chain links TRBV2 with TRBJ2-7; the match to TRBD2 covers 8 bases. J was trimmed by 3 bases and V by 2 bases; bases with no gene match: 6. CDR3 length equals 15 residues. Germline V CDR1 and CDR2: SNHLY, FYNNEI. The CDR3 nucleotides read TGTGCCAGCAGTGAATTTCGGGGGGGATACTACGAGCAGTACTTC. Translation: CASSEFRGGYYEQYF.

The chain carries TRBV9 and TRBJ1-4; 11 bases align to TRBD1. The CDR3 is 15 residues long. Trimming removed 4 bases from V and 8 bases from J; junction bases left unmatched: 7. Per germline, CDR1 SGDLS and CDR2 YYNGEE. The DNA of the CDR3 is TGTGCCAGCAGCCTAGGACAGGGGGCGAGGGAAAAACTGTTTTTT. Translating gives CASSLGQGAREKLFF.

The chain uses TRBV27 and TRBJ1-1; D is unclear. The V end lost 7 bases, the J end lost 10 bases, and 13 bases lay between the germline ends. Germline V gene sequence: CDR1 MNHEY, CDR2 SMNVEV (reference sequence). The CDR3 loop spans 11 amino acids. The CDR3 protein is CASKSGLGAFF. Here the CDR3 DNA reads TGTGCCAGCAAATCGGGCTTAGGAGCTTTCTTT.

The rearrangement uses TRBV19 and TRBJ1-5, with D perhaps TRBD1 (5 bases). Germline V gives CDR1 LNHDA, CDR2 SQIVND (reference sequence). The CDR3 consists of 16 residues. With 5 bases removed from V and 4 bases from J, the gap between germline ends came to 18 bases. The CDR3 sequence is CASSPRRDSSNQPQHF. For the CDR3, the DNA is TGTGCCAGTAGTCCTCGCCGGGACTCTTCTAATCAGCCCCAGCATTTT. The full variable domain, its missing parts supplied by reference TRBV19 and TRBJ1-5, is DGGITQSPKYLFRKEGQNVTLSCEQNLNHDAMYWYRQDPGQGLRLIYYSQIVNDFQKGDIAEGYSVSREKKESFPLTVTSAQKNPTAFYLCASSPRRDSSNQPQHFGDGTRLSIL.

The chain combines TRBV28 with TRBJ1-2, with TRBD1 matching 8 bases. This CDR3 has 14 residues. Per germline, CDR1 MDHEN and CDR2 SYDVKM. V lost 5 bases and J lost 4; bases outside the gene matches: 6. The CDR3 nucleotides read TGTGCCAGCAGTCCCGGACAGGGTGGCTATGGCTACACCTTC. As protein: CASSPGQGGYGYTF.

The genes are TRBV28 and TRBJ2-1; 9 bases align to TRBD1. This CDR3 region has 15 residues. Germline loops: CDR1 MDHEN, CDR2 SYDVKM. V lost 3 bases, J lost 6 bases, and 6 bases stayed unmatched. CDR3 DNA: TGTGCCAGCAGTTTGGAGGGACAGGGATCCAATGAGCAGTTCTTC. Protein sequence: CASSLEGQGSNEQFF.

On this clone itself: Additional DNA sequences in this sample encode the identical CDR3. V gene TRBV5-4 combines with J gene TRBJ2-7; the D gene could be TRBD1 or TRBD2 (5 bases each). This CDR3 has 13 amino acids. Trimming left V 4 bases short and J 3 bases short, with 11 bases between. Germline V gene lookup returns CDR1 SGHNT and CDR2 YYREEE (reference sequence). The DNA for the CDR3 is TGTGCCAGCAGCCCGGGACGGTACTACGAGCAGTACTTC. Its protein is CASSPGRYYEQYF.

This chain connects TRBV4-1 to TRBJ2-7; TRBD2 might be the D (6 bases). The CDR3 runs to 13 residues. Germline V gives CDR1 MGHRA, CDR2 YSYEKL. Trimming cost V 5 bases and J 4 bases, with 12 bases left between them. The CDR3 loop is CASSERESYEQYF. CDR3 DNA: TGCGCCAGCAGCGAACGGGAGAGTTACGAGCAGTACTTC.

As regards this clone: Other DNA sequences in the same sample also yield this CDR3. The chain links TRBV6-5 to TRBJ1-5; no definite D call. V lost 4 bases and J 3 bases, leaving 10 bases between the germline ends. CDR1 and CDR2 from the germline V gene are MNHEY and SVGAGI. This CDR3 has 14 residues. The CDR3 DNA sequence: TGTGCCAGCAGTTCAGGCGGATCCAATCAGCCCCAGCATTTT. Its protein is CASSSGGSNQPQHF.

The chain carries TRBV4-2 and TRBJ2-7; D is undetermined. From germline, CDR1 is LGHNA and CDR2 YNFKEQ. The CDR3 has 14 amino acids. Trimming shortened V by 1 base and J by 2 bases, and 9 bases separated the two germline ends. CDR3 nucleotide sequence: TGTGCCAGCAGCCAAGCCCCGGCGACCTACGAGCAGTACTTC. Its translation is CASSQAPATYEQYF.

The chain employs TRBV19 and TRBJ2-7; D is possibly TRBD1 (6 bases). Between the trimmed V and J ends, which lost 5 bases and 4 bases, there was a span of 15 bases. The CDR3 runs 14 residues. Per the germline V gene, CDR1 is LNHDA and CDR2 is SQIVND (reference sequence). In DNA, the CDR3 is TGTGCCAGTAGTGCCCACGGGACACCGTACGAGCAGTACTTC. Protein product: CASSAHGTPYEQYF. The full variable domain, completed using reference TRBV19 and TRBJ2-7, is DGGITQSPKYLFRKEGQNVTLSCEQNLNHDAMYWYRQDPGQGLRLIYYSQIVNDFQKGDIAEGYSVSREKKESFPLTVTSAQKNPTAFYLCASSAHGTPYEQYFGPGTRLTVT.

The chain is built from TRBV7-6 and TRBJ2-1, with unresolved D. Trimming pared 5 bases from V and 2 bases from J, leaving 13 bases between. The V gene's germline CDR1 is SGHVS and CDR2 FNYEAQ. The length of the CDR3 is 15 residues. The chain's CDR3 is CASSPTLDAYNEQFF. Written as DNA, the CDR3 is TGTGCCAGCAGCCCGACTCTAGACGCCTACAATGAGCAGTTCTTC.

The chain is built from TRBV27 and TRBJ2-7; 7 nucleotides match TRBD2. Trimming took 5 bases from V and 6 from J; bases not matched to a gene: 4. Germline CDR1 and CDR2: MNHEY and SMNVEV (reference sequence). The CDR3 runs 12 residues. CDR3 nucleotide sequence: TGTGCCAGCAGTAAGGGGAGGGGCGAGCAGTACTTC. The encoded protein is CASSKGRGEQYF.

The chain has TRBV7-9 and TRBJ2-5; the D gene is possibly TRBD2 (6 bases). This CDR3 contains 15 residues. Looked up from germline, CDR1 is SEHNR and CDR2 is FQNEAQ (reference sequence). Trimming took off 4 bases at V and 3 bases at J, with 15 bases between the two ends. This CDR3 reads CASSWTPWGEETQYF. CDR3 sequence (DNA): TGTGCCAGCAGCTGGACCCCCTGGGGGGAAGAGACCCAGTACTTC.

This chain joins TRBV7-8 and TRBJ2-3; D is tentatively TRBD1 or TRBD2 (5 bases each). Germline loops: CDR1 SGHVS, CDR2 FQNEAQ. The CDR3 contains 16 residues. The ends were cut back, 0 bases at V and 4 bases at J, with 14 bases in the middle. The DNA for the CDR3 is TGTGCCAGCAGCTTAGCATCCACCGGGGCCCCAGATACGCAGTATTTT. Encoded protein: CASSLASTGAPDTQYF.

This sequence joins TRBV2 and TRBJ1-4; unclear D gene. V dropped 5 bases and J dropped 0 bases, with 13 bases sitting between them. This CDR3 has 16 amino acids. Germline values: CDR1 SNHLY, CDR2 FYNNEI. The chain's CDR3 is CASSLTDLATNEKLFF. DNA of the CDR3: TGTGCCAGCAGTCTAACGGACCTTGCAACTAATGAAAAACTGTTTTTT. The full variable domain, completed using reference TRBV2 and TRBJ1-4, is EPEVTQTPSHQVTQMGQEVILRCVPISNHLYFYWYRQILGQKVEFLVSFYNNEISEKSEIFDDQFSVERPDGSNFTLKIRSTKLEDSAMYFCASSLTDLATNEKLFFGSGTQLSVL.

The V gene is TRBV5-8, the J gene TRBJ1-6; D perhaps matches TRBD1 (6 bases). Germline CDR1 SGHTS, CDR2 YDEGEE. The germline V and J ends were trimmed by 2 bases and 10 bases, with 13 bases remaining between them. The CDR3 contains 14 residues. CDR3 in amino acids: CASSLAGVGSPLHF. The DNA of the CDR3 is TGTGCCAGCAGCTTAGCAGGGGTGGGGTCACCCCTCCACTTT.

This sequence joins TRBV7-9 and TRBJ2-3; the D call may be TRBD1 or TRBD2 (5 bases each). This CDR3 has 18 residues. The germline V and J ends were trimmed by 5 bases and 3 bases, with 24 bases remaining between them. Looked up from germline, CDR1 is SEHNR and CDR2 is FQNEAQ (reference sequence). The CDR3 loop reads CASSGLDSLARETDTQYF. CDR3 nucleotides: TGTGCCAGCAGCGGACTTGATTCCTTAGCCAGGGAGACAGATACGCAGTATTTT.

In this sample, this clone turned up once. This chain links TRBV2 with TRBJ2-7; no clear D. The germline V gene has CDR1 SNHLY and CDR2 FYNNEI. This CDR3 spans 15 amino acids. Trimming left V 1 base short and J 3 bases short, with 13 bases between. The CDR3: CASSEGKGVFYEQYF. The CDR3 DNA follows: TGTGCCAGCAGTGAAGGGAAGGGCGTATTCTACGAGCAGTACTTC. Variable domain in full (rest from reference TRBV2 and TRBJ2-7): EPEVTQTPSHQVTQMGQEVILRCVPISNHLYFYWYRQILGQKVEFLVSFYNNEISEKSEIFDDQFSVERPDGSNFTLKIRSTKLEDSAMYFCASSEGKGVFYEQYFGPGTRLTVT.

The genes are TRBV29-1 and TRBJ2-1, with unresolved D. Germline CDR1 is SQVTM and CDR2 is ANQGSEA. This CDR3 comprises 11 residues. V was pared by 2 bases and J by 15 bases, with 14 bases between. The CDR3 spells CSVEHPPYRFF. CDR3 in DNA: TGCAGCGTTGAACACCCACCTTATCGGTTCTTC.

The chain couples TRBV5-1 to TRBJ1-1; possible D gene TRBD1, 6 bases. Germline V gives CDR1 SGHRS, CDR2 YFSETQ. The CDR3 is made up of 13 amino acids. V lost 0 bases to trimming and J lost 4 bases, with 7 bases between them. DNA of the CDR3: TGCGCCAGCAGCTTGGAGGACAGCACTGAAGCTTTCTTT. Translated: CASSLEDSTEAFF.

The chain combines TRBV10-2 with TRBJ1-2; tentatively, D is TRBD1 (6 bases). Germline V gene lookup returns CDR1 WSHSY and CDR2 SAAADI. The V gene lost 3 bases and the J gene lost 2 bases, with 7 bases spanning the gap. The CDR3 is 13 residues long. The CDR3 DNA is TGCGCCAGCAGTGACGGGGGCAACTATGGCTACACCTTC. As protein: CASSDGGNYGYTF.

This chain connects TRBV27 to TRBJ2-5, with 7 bases that match TRBD1. CDR1 and CDR2 from the germline V gene are MNHEY and SMNVEV (reference sequence). CDR3 length: 15 amino acids. The junction had 2 bases not matched to a gene; V was cut back by 0 bases and J by 1 base. The CDR3: CASSLSTGVQETQYF. The CDR3 nucleotides read TGTGCCAGCAGTTTATCCACAGGGGTCCAAGAGACCCAGTACTTC.

This chain connects TRBV4-1 to TRBJ2-1; D call uncertain. V lost 0 bases and J 4 bases, leaving 7 bases between the germline ends. This CDR3 spans 14 amino acids. Germline assignment: CDR1 MGHRA and CDR2 YSYEKL. In nucleotides, the CDR3 is TGCGCCAGCAGCCAAGATAATAATTACAATGAGCAGTTCTTC. Translation: CASSQDNNYNEQFF.

The chain recombines TRBV6-5 with TRBJ1-1, with no clear D. Germline V gene sequence: CDR1 MNHEY, CDR2 SVGAGI. The CDR3 length is 14 residues. V dropped 0 bases and J dropped 0 bases, with 5 bases sitting between them. The CDR3 here is CASSYSDLNTEAFF. The CDR3, as DNA: TGTGCCAGCAGTTACTCTGATCTGAACACTGAAGCTTTCTTT.